This T cell receptor (beta chain) was observed in a study of graft-versus-host responses after intestinal transplantation. The CDR3 has 15 amino acids. The V end was cut by 4 bases, the J end by 6 bases, with 15 bases between. Germline loops: CDR1 LNHDA, CDR2 SQIVND (reference sequence). Here immunoSEQ multiplex PCR was the method, and the copy in TCRdb shows in-frame clones only, minus some. Of some 88,000 clones listed, 93% are singletons. This clone was recorded once. As yet, its antigen is unknown. The study's findings and limits: Elevated graft-versus-host to host-versus-graft clonal ratios in allografts were recorded for patients with graft-donor T cell macrochimerism.

This TCR came from a human donor who received an intestinal transplant. The chain links TRBV19 to TRBJ1-4, with a possible D match to TRBD1 (5 bases). Sample: unstimulated CD8+ T cells sorted from spleen or lymph node cells, taken before intestinal transplant. The CDR3 coding sequence is TGTGCCAGTAGTAATTTCGGCCGGGGGGATGAAAAACTGTTTTTT. It yields the protein CASSNFGRGDEKLFF.